A selection of T cell receptor beta chains follows, all from one sample in a study of control samples from healthy donors and cancer patients. Repertoires were generated with immunoSEQ multiplex PCR, while TCRdb's copy carries only in-frame clones and drops some. The sample has roughly 29,000 clones; roughly 87% are singletons. Sequenced material: formalin-fixed, paraffin-embedded tissue. Receptors originate from a female donor with melanoma. Both conserved end residues are part of each CDR3. A D gene is named only where the DNA matches it firmly. Rows may omit the clone size; those that give it use once, few, many or a size class.

CDR3nt,CDR3aa,abundance,d_gene,j_gene,v_gene
TGTGCCAGCAGCTTATACCAAGGCAGGGGAGATGGCTACACCTTC,CASSLYQGRGDGYTF,-,-,TRBJ1-2,TRBV7-9
TGTGCCAGCAGCGTCCTACCGAACACCGGGGAGCTGTTTTTT,CASSVLPNTGELFF,-,-,TRBJ2-2,TRBV9
TGTGCCAGCACCATAAGGGCCGGCACCGGGGAGCTGTTTTTT,CASTIRAGTGELFF,-,-,TRBJ2-2,TRBV6-4
TGTGCCAGCAGCCAATACAGTCTCAACTCTGGGGCCAACGTCCTGACTTTC,CASSQYSLNSGANVLTF,-,-,TRBJ2-6,TRBV4-2
TGCGCCAGCAGCCAAGTGACAGGGAACTATGGCTACACCTTC,CASSQVTGNYGYTF,-,TRBD1,TRBJ1-2,TRBV4-1
TGTGCCAGCAGCTTATATGGGGGCCCGAACACTGAAGCTTTCTTT,CASSLYGGPNTEAFF,-,-,TRBJ1-1,TRBV7-2
TGTGCCAGCTCGCTCACTAGCGGGAGTGTCGAGACCCAGTACTTC,CASSLTSGSVETQYF,-,TRBD2,TRBJ2-5,TRBV18
TGTGCCAGCGAGGGACAGAGCTCCTACAATGAGCAGTTCTTC,CASEGQSSYNEQFF,-,TRBD1,TRBJ2-1,TRBV25-1
TGTGCCAGCAGCCGATATGCAACTAATGAAAAACTGTTTTTT,CASSRYATNEKLFF,-,-,TRBJ1-4,TRBV3-1/TRBV3-2
TGTGCCAGCAGCCCCCAAGGGTTATACAATGAGCAGTTCTTC,CASSPQGLYNEQFF,-,-,TRBJ2-1,TRBV7-9
TGTGCCAGCAGCCCCCGACCGGAGCGGGTCTACGAGCAGTACTTC,CASSPRPERVYEQYF,-,-,TRBJ2-7,TRBV6-5
TGCGCCAGCACCAACCCAGCGGGGAACACTGAAGCTTTCTTT,CASTNPAGNTEAFF,medium-sized,-,TRBJ1-1,TRBV5-1
TGTGCCAGCAGCCGAGGGACGGATTATGGCTACACCTTC,CASSRGTDYGYTF,-,-,TRBJ1-2,TRBV12-3/TRBV12-4
TGTGCCAGTAGTATCGACCGAGGAAACACCATATATTTT,CASSIDRGNTIYF,-,-,TRBJ1-3,TRBV19
TGCAGCGTTGTAGGGGTACCCTACAATGAGCAGTTCTTC,CSVVGVPYNEQFF,-,-,TRBJ2-1,TRBV29-1
TGCGCCAGCAGCGGGACACACTCCTACGAGCAGTACTTC,CASSGTHSYEQYF,-,-,TRBJ2-7,TRBV5-1
TGTGCCAGCGATCCTGGGGGGCGCCCCTACGAGCAGTACTTC,CASDPGGRPYEQYF,few,-,TRBJ2-7,TRBV19
TGTGCCACGGCAACCAGCGGAGGCGGGGCAGATACGCAGTATTTT,CATATSGGGADTQYF,-,-,TRBJ2-3,TRBV24-1
TGTGCCAGCAGTTCACTAGCGGGAGCTCTCAAGTGGGACGAGCAGTACTTC,CASSSLAGALKWDEQYF,once,TRBD2,TRBJ2-7,TRBV27
TGTGCCAGCAGCCCGGGGACTAGCGTTATCACCGGGGAGCTGTTTTTT,CASSPGTSVITGELFF,-,TRBD2,TRBJ2-2,TRBV7-7
TGTGCCAGCAGCGGGGGACTAGCGGGAGTGAGGGCCTACAATGAGCAGTTCTTC,CASSGGLAGVRAYNEQFF,once,TRBD2,TRBJ2-1,TRBV5-6
TGTGCCACAGAGGGGACTAGTCCCTACAATGAGCAGTTCTTC,CATEGTSPYNEQFF,-,TRBD2,TRBJ2-1,TRBV7-2
TGTGCCAGCAGCTTAGCAGGGCAGACTGGAAACACCATATATTTT,CASSLAGQTGNTIYF,-,-,TRBJ1-3,TRBV7-6
TGTGCCAGCAGCTTAGCTACTATGACAGGGGTCCTTAGCAATCAGCCCCAGCATTTT,CASSLATMTGVLSNQPQHF,-,TRBD1,TRBJ1-5,TRBV7-8
TGTGCCAGCAGCTCCCACCCGGACTCCTACTCTGGAAACACCATATATTTT,CASSSHPDSYSGNTIYF,-,-,TRBJ1-3,TRBV7-6
TGTGCCAGCGGAGAGACTAACTATGGCTACACCTTC,CASGETNYGYTF,few,-,TRBJ1-2,TRBV9
TGTGCCAGCAGCTTCCTTAACAATGCCTACGAGCAGTACTTC,CASSFLNNAYEQYF,-,-,TRBJ2-7,TRBV7-9
TGCGCCAGCAGGGAGACGACAGTCGCTGGAAACACCATATATTTT,CASRETTVAGNTIYF,-,-,TRBJ1-3,TRBV5-1
TGTGCCAGCAGCTTACTAACGGTATCCCTTGGAAGCACAGATACGCAGTATTTT,CASSLLTVSLGSTDTQYF,once,-,TRBJ2-3,TRBV7-9
TGTGCCAGCTCAGGGGCAGGACCCGACACCGGGGAGCTGTTTTTT,CASSGAGPDTGELFF,-,-,TRBJ2-2,TRBV18
TGTGCCAGCTTTAATCCAACAAACTATGGCTACACCTTC,CASFNPTNYGYTF,-,-,TRBJ1-2,TRBV6-5
TGTGCCAGCAGCTTAGCCCGGGACAGGGGGCCGATGACCTACACCGGGGAGCTGTTTTTT,CASSLARDRGPMTYTGELFF,-,TRBD1,TRBJ2-2,TRBV7-8
TGTGCCAGTAGTATAGGGCAGGGGATGATACGGTTCTTC,CASSIGQGMIRFF,-,-,TRBJ2-1,TRBV19
TGCGCCAGCACCCTTGGAACCGGGGTGCATGGCTACACCTTC,CASTLGTGVHGYTF,-,-,TRBJ1-2,TRBV5-1
TGCGCCAGCAGCTCGGGACTAGCGGGGCTCAATGAGCAGTTCTTC,CASSSGLAGLNEQFF,-,TRBD2,TRBJ2-1,TRBV5-1
TGTGCCACCAGCAGAGATTTGGGCGGCTACAATGAGCAGTTCTTC,CATSRDLGGYNEQFF,-,-,TRBJ2-1,TRBV15
TGTGCCAGCAGCTTAAGGCCTACAGATACGCAGTATTTT,CASSLRPTDTQYF,-,-,TRBJ2-3,TRBV7-2
TGTGCCAGCAGTTACTCGGGCAGGGCCCCTGAAGCTTTCTTT,CASSYSGRAPEAFF,-,-,TRBJ1-1,TRBV6-6